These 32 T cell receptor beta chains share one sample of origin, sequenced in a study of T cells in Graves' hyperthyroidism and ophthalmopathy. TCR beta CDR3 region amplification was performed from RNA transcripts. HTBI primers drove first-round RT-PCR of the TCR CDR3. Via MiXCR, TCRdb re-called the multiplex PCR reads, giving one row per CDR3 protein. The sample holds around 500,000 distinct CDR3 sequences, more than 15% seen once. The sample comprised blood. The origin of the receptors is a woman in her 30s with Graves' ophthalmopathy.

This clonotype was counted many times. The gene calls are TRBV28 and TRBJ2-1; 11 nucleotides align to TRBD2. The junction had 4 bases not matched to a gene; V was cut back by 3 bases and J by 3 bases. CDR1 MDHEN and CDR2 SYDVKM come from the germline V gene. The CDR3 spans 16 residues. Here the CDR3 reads CASSLTSGTHYNEQFF. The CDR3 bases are TGTGCCAGCAGTTTGACTAGCGGGACTCACTACAATGAGCAGTTCTTC.

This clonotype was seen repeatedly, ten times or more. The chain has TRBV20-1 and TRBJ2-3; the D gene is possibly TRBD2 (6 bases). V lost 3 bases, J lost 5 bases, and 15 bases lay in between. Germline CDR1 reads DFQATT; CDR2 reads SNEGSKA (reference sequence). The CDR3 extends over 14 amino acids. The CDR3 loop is CSASKTSEIDTQYF. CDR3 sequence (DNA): TGCAGTGCTAGTAAGACTAGTGAGATAGATACGCAGTATTTT.

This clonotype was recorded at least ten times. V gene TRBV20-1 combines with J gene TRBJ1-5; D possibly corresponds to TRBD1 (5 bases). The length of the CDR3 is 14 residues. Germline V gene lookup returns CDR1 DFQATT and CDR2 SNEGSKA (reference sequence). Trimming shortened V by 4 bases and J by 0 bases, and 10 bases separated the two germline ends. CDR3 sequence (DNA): TGCAGTGCTATAGAGGGGTCTAGCAATCAGCCCCAGCATTTT. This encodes CSAIEGSSNQPQHF.

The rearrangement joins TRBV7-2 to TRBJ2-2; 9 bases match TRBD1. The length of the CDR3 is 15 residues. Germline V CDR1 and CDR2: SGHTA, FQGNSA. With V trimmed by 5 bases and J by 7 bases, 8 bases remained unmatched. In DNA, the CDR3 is TGTGCCAGCAGCCCACAGGGGGCGCTGGGCGGGGAGCTGTTTTTT. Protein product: CASSPQGALGGELFF.

Here the CDR3 reads CSVARLGTGELFF. As DNA, the CDR3 is TGCAGCGTTGCTCGTTTGGGCACCGGGGAGCTGTTTTTT. The gene calls are TRBV29-1 and TRBJ2-2; D is ambiguous. This CDR3 is 13 amino acids long. CDR1 is SQVTM and CDR2 is ANQGSEA in the germline V gene. Deletions cut 4 bases from V and 4 bases from J, with 10 bases between.

The CDR3 region is CASRTGGAETQYF. As DNA, the CDR3 is TGTGCCAGCAGGACAGGGGGCGCAGAGACCCAGTACTTC. The rearrangement uses TRBV7-9 and TRBJ2-5, with TRBD1 matching 10 bases. V gave up 6 bases and J gave up 4 bases; unmatched junction bases: 2. Germline V gives CDR1 SEHNR, CDR2 FQNEAQ (reference sequence). This CDR3 contains 13 residues.

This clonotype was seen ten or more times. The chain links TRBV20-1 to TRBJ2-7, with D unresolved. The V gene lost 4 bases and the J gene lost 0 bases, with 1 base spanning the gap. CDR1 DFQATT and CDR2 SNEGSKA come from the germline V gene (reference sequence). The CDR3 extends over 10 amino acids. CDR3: CSANSYEQYF. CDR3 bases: TGCAGTGCTAACTCCTACGAGCAGTACTTC.

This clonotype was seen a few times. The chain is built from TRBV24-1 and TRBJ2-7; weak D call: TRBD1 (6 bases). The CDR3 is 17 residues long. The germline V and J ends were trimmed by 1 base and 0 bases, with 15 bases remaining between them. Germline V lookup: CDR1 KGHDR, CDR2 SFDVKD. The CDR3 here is CATSDLLWTALSYEQYF. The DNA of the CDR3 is TGTGCCACCAGTGATTTACTCTGGACAGCCCTCTCCTACGAGCAGTACTTC.

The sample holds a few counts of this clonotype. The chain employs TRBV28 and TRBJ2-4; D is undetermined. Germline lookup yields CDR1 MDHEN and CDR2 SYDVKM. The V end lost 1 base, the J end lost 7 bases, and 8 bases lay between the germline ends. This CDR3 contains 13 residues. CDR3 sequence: CASSLFAENIQYF. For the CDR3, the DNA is TGTGCCAGCAGTTTATTTGCCGAGAACATTCAGTACTTC.

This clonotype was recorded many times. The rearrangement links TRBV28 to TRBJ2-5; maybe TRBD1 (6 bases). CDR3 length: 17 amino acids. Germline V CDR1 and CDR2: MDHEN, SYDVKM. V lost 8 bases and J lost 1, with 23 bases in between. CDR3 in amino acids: CASGYVLRQATQETQYF. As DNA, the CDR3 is TGTGCCAGCGGATATGTCCTCCGACAGGCCACCCAAGAGACCCAGTACTTC.

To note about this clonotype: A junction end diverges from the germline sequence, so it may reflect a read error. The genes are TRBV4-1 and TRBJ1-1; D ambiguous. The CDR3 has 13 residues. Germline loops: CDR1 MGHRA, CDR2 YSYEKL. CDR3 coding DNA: TGCGTCAGCAGCCAAGGGCCCGGGACTGAAGCTTTCTTT. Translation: CVSSQGPGTEAFF.

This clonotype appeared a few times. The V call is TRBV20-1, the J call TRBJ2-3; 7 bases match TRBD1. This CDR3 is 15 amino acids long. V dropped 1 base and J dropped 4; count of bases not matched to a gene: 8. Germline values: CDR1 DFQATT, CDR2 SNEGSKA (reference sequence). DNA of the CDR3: TGCAGTGCTAGAGTAAGGGGGCTACCCTCAGATACGCAGTATTTT. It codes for CSARVRGLPSDTQYF.

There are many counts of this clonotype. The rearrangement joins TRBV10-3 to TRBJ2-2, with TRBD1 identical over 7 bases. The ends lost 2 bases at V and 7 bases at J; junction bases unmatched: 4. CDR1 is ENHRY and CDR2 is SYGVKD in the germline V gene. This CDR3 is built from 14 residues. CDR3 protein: CAISEDRVNGELFF. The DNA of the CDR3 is TGTGCCATCAGTGAGGACAGGGTGAACGGGGAGCTGTTTTTT.

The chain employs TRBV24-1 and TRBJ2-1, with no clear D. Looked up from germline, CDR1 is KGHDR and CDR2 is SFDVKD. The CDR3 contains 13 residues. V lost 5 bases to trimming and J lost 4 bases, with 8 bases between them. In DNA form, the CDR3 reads TGTGCCACCAGTGGTACGATGTACAATGAGCAGTTCTTC. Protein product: CATSGTMYNEQFF.

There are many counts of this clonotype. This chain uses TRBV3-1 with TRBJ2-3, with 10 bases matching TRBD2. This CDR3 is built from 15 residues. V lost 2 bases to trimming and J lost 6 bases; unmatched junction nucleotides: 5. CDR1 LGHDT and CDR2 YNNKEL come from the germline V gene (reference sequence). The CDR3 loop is CASSQPSGGRDTQYF. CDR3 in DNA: TGTGCCAGCAGCCAACCTAGCGGGGGCCGGGATACGCAGTATTTT.

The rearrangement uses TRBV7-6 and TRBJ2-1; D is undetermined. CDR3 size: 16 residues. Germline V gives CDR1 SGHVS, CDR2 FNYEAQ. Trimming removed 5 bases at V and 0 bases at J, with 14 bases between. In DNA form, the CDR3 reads TGTGCCAGCAGCCGAATCCCCTCTCGCTCCTACAATGAGCAGTTCTTC. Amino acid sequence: CASSRIPSRSYNEQFF.

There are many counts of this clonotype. In DNA form, the CDR3 reads TGTGCCAGCAGCGAACTAGCGGACAATGAGCAGTTCTTC. Its translation: CASSELADNEQFF. The V gene is TRBV6-1, the J gene TRBJ2-1; TRBD2 aligns across 8 bases. This CDR3 contains 13 residues. V shed 6 bases, J shed 5 bases, and the junction held 3 bases outside the gene matches. Germline values: CDR1 MNHNS, CDR2 SASEGT.

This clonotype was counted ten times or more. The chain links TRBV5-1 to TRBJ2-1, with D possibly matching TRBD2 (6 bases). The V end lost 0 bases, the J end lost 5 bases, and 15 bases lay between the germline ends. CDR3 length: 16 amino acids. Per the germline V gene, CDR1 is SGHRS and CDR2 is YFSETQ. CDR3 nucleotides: TGCGCCAGCAGCTTGGGCGGTCTAGCGATAAACAATGAGCAGTTCTTC. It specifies CASSLGGLAINNEQFF.

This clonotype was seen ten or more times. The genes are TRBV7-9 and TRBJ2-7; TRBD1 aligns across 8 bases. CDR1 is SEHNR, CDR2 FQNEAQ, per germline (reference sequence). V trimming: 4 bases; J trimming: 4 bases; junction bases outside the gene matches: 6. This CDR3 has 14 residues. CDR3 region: CASSYRDRRYEQYF. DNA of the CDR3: TGTGCCAGCAGCTACCGGGACAGGAGATACGAGCAGTACTTC.

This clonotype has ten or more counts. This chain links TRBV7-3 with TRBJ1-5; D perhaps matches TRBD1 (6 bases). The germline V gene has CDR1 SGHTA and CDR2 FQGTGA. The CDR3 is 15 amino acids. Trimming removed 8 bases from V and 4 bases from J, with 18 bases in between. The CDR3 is CASSDADSLNQPQHF. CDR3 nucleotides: TGTGCCAGCTCCGACGCGGACAGTTTGAATCAGCCCCAGCATTTT.

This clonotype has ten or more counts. CDR3 protein: CSALDRTPYEQYF. CDR3 DNA sequence: TGCAGTGCCCTGGACAGAACCCCCTACGAGCAGTACTTC. The rearrangement joins TRBV20-1 to TRBJ2-7, with D perhaps TRBD1 (6 bases). The CDR3 totals 13 residues. Germline lookup yields CDR1 DFQATT and CDR2 SNEGSKA (reference sequence). V was trimmed by 6 bases and J by 2 bases, leaving 14 bases between them.

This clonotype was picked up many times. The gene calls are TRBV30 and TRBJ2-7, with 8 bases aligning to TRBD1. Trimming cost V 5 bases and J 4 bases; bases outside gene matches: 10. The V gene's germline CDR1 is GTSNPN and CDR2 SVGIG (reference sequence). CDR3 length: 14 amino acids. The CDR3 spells CAWVPQGARYEQYF. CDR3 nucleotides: TGTGCCTGGGTCCCGCAGGGGGCTAGGTACGAGCAGTACTTC.

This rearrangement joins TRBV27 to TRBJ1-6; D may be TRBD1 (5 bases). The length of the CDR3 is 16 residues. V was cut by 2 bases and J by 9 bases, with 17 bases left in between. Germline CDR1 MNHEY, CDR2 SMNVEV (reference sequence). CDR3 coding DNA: TGTGCCAGCAGTTTACGCCCGCAGGGACGGATTTCACCCCTCCACTTT. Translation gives CASSLRPQGRISPLHF.

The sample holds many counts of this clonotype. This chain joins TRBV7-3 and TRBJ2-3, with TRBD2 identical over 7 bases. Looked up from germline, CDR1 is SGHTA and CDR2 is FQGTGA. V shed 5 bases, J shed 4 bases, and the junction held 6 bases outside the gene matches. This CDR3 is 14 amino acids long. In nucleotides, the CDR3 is TGTGCCAGCAGCCAAAGCGGGAAGGCAGATACGCAGTATTTT. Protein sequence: CASSQSGKADTQYF. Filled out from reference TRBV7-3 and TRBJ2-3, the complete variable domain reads GAGVSQTPSNKVTEKGKYVELRCDPISGHTALYWYRQSLGQGPEFLIYFQGTGAADDSGLPNDRFFAVRPEGSVSTLKIQRTERGDSAVYLCASSQSGKADTQYFGPGTRLTVL.

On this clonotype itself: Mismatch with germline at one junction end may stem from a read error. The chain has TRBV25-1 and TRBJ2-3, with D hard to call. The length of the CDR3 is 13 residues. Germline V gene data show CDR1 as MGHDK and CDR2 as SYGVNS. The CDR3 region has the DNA TGTGCCGGCAGTGGTCCCGCCGCTGATACGCAGTATTTT. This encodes CAGSGPAADTQYF.

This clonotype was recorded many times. Written as DNA, the CDR3 is TGTGCCAGCAGCCAGGGGACTAACCCACTTCAAGAGACCCAGTACTTC. It yields the protein CASSQGTNPLQETQYF. This sequence joins TRBV27 and TRBJ2-5; a weak D match, TRBD2 (7 bases). V was shortened by 6 bases and J by 2 bases, with 19 bases between the two germline ends. The CDR3 runs to 16 residues. The germline CDR1 and CDR2 sequences are MNHEY and SMNVEV (reference sequence).

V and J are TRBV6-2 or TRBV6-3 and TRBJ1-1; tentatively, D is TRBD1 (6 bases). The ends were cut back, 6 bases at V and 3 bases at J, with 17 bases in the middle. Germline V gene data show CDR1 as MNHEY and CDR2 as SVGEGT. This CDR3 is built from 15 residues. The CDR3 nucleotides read TGTGCCAGCAGCCCAAGACAGGCCTATGACACTGAAGCTTTCTTT. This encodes CASSPRQAYDTEAFF.

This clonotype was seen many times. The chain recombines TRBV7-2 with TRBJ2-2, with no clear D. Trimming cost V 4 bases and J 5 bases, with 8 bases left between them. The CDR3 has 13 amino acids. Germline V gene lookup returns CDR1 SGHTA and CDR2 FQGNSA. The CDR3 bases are TGTGCCAGCAGCTCTCAGGTGACCGGGGAGCTGTTTTTT. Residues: CASSSQVTGELFF.

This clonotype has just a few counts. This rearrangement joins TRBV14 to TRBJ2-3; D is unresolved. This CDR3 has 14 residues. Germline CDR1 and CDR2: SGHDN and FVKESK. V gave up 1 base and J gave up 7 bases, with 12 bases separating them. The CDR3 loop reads CASSQGRGSYTQYF. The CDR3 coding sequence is TGTGCCAGCAGCCAAGGAAGAGGCTCCTATACGCAGTATTTT.

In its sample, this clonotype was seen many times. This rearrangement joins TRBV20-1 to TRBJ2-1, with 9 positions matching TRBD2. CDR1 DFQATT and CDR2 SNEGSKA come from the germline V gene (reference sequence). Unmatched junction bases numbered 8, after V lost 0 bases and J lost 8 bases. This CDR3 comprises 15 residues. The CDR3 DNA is TGCAGTGCTAGAGATTCGGCTAGCGGGACGGATGAGCAGTTCTTC. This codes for CSARDSASGTDEQFF.

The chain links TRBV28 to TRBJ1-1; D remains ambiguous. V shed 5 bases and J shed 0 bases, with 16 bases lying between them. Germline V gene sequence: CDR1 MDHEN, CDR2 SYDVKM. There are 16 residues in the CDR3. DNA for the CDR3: TGTGCCAGCAGTCGGGAGCCTTCAACCATGAACACTGAAGCTTTCTTT. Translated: CASSREPSTMNTEAFF.

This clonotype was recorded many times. The CDR3 sequence is CASSQWGTNHEQYF. Here the CDR3 DNA reads TGTGCCAGCAGTCAATGGGGGACTAACCACGAGCAGTACTTC. The chain joins TRBV7-2 to TRBJ2-7, with TRBD2 identical over 7 bases. Trimming at V came to 6 bases and at J to 5 bases, leaving 10 bases not matched to a gene. In germline, CDR1 is SGHTA, CDR2 FQGNSA. The CDR3 runs to 14 residues.